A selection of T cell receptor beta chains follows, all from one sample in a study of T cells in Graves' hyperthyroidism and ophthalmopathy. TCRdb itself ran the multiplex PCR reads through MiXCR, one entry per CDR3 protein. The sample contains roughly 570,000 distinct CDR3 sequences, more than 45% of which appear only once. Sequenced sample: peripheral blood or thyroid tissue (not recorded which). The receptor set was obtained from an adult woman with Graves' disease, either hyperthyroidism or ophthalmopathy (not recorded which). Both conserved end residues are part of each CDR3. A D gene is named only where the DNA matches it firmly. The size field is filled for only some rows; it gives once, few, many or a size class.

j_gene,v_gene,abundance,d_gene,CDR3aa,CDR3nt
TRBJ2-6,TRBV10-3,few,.,CAISEDLGGGNVLTF,TGTGCCATCAGCGAGGACCTAGGAGGGGGCAACGTCCTGACTTTC
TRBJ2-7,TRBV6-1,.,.,CASSPRETVYSYEQYF,TGTGCCAGCAGTCCCCGGGAGACCGTCTACTCCTACGAGCAGTACTTC
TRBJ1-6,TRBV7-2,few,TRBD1,CASSLVGQVGSPLHF,TGTGCCAGCAGCTTAGTGGGACAGGTCGGTTCACCCCTCCACTTT
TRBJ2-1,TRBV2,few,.,CASSDRGGSYNEQFF,TGTGCCAGCAGTGACCGTGGGGGCTCCTACAATGAGCAGTTCTTC
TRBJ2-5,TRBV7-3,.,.,CASSPIGGTETQYF,TGTGCCAGCAGCCCTATTGGGGGCACTGAGACCCAGTACTTC
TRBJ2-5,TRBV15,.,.,CATSRDRGDQPQYF,TGTGCCACCAGCAGAGATCGGGGAGATCAGCCCCAGTACTTC
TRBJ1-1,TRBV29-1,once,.,CSVKPGTRAFF,TGCAGCGTAAAACCGGGGACGAGGGCTTTCTTT
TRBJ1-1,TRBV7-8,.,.,CASTLGVVGMNTEAFF,TGTGCCAGCACCTTAGGGGTGGTAGGCATGAACACTGAAGCTTTCTTT
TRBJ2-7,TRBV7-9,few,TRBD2,CASSLRLAGAGEQYF,TGTGCCAGCAGCTTAAGACTAGCGGGAGCCGGGGAGCAGTACTTC
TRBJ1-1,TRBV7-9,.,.,CASSWRGGRTEAFF,TGTGCCAGCAGCTGGAGAGGGGGACGGACTGAAGCTTTCTTT
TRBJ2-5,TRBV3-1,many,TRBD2,CASSQGSGGTSGRADQETQYF,TGTGCCAGCAGCCAAGGAAGTGGGGGAACTAGCGGGAGGGCGGATCAAGAGACCCAGTACTTC
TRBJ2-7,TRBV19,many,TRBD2,CASSIRSGSWQYF,TGTGCCAGTAGTATAAGAAGCGGGAGTTGGCAGTACTTC
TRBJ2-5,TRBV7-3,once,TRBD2,CASSSPAGEGRSETQYF,TGTGCCAGCAGCTCCCCAGCGGGGGAGGGAAGATCAGAGACCCAGTACTTC
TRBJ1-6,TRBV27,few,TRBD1,CASSQTYRGPFSPLHF,TGTGCCAGCAGTCAGACCTACAGGGGCCCCTTTTCACCCCTCCACTTT
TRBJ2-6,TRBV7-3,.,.,CASSQIPALGANVLTF,TGCGCCAGCAGCCAGATCCCGGCCCTGGGGGCCAACGTCCTGACTTTC
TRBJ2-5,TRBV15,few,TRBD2,CATGRAGEAQYF,TGTGCCACCGGCCGAGCGGGAGAGGCCCAGTACTTC
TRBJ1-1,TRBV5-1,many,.,CASLPGLGGEAFF,TGCGCCAGCCTACCGGGTCTTGGAGGTGAAGCTTTCTTT
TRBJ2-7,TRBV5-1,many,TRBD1,CASGQGPTYEQYF,TGCGCCAGCGGACAGGGCCCTACCTACGAGCAGTACTTC
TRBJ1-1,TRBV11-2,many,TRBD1,CASSPRTGAFF,TGTGCCAGCAGCCCAAGGACAGGGGCTTTCTTT
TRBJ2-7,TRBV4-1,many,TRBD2,CASSSSGSGSYEQYF,TGCGCCAGCAGCTCTAGCGGGAGTGGGTCCTACGAGCAGTACTTC
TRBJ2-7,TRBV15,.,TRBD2,CATSRDGPSGFYF,TGTGCCACCAGCAGAGATGGGCCTAGCGGATTTTACTTC
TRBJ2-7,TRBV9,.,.,CASSVAGGSTYEQYF,TGTGCCAGCAGCGTAGCTGGAGGCAGTACCTACGAGCAGTACTTC
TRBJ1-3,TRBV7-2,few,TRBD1,CASSLVGGGDGNTIYF,TGTGCCAGCAGCTTGGTCGGAGGGGGCGACGGAAACACCATATATTTT
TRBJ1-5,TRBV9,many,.,CASSVSGDSNQPQHF,TGTGCCAGCAGCGTATCTGGGGATAGCAATCAGCCCCAGCATTTT
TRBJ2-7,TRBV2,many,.,CASSFRDLRESLYEQYF,TGTGCCAGCAGCTTCAGGGACCTACGCGAGTCCCTCTACGAGCAGTACTTC
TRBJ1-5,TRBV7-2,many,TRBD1,CASSSTGGAGQPQHF,TGTGCCAGCAGCTCGACAGGGGGCGCCGGGCAGCCCCAGCATTTT
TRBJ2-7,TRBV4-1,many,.,CASSQSEFYEQYF,TGCGCCAGCAGCCAATCAGAATTCTACGAGCAGTACTTC
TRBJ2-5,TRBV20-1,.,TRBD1,CSASADRGGQETQYF,TGCAGTGCTAGCGCGGACAGGGGAGGCCAAGAGACCCAGTACTTC
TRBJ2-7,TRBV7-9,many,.,CASRPGGGEQYF,TGTGCCAGCAGGCCCGGAGGAGGCGAGCAGTACTTC
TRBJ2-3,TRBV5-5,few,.,CASSFARAADTQYF,TGTGCCAGCAGCTTTGCGCGTGCGGCGGATACGCAGTATTTT
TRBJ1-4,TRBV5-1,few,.,CASSLGRGEKLFF,TGCGCCAGCAGCTTGGGTCGAGGCGAAAAACTGTTTTTT
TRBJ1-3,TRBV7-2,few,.,CASSSRGRNTIYF,TGTGCCAGCAGCTCCCGGGGCCGAAACACCATATATTTT
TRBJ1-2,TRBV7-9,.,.,CAWSPGQNYGYTF,TGTGCCTGGAGTCCCGGACAGAATTATGGCTACACCTTC
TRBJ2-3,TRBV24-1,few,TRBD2,CATSDLQGLAEGTDTQYF,TGTGCCACCAGTGATTTGCAAGGGCTAGCGGAAGGCACAGATACGCAGTATTTT
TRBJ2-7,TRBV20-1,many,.,CSARDLTRFSSYEQYF,TGCAGTGCTAGAGATCTCACGCGGTTTAGCTCCTACGAGCAGTACTTC
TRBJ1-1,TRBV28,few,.,CASSTPETNTEAFF,TGTGCCAGCAGTACCCCCGAGACGAACACTGAAGCTTTCTTT
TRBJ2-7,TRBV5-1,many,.,CASSLEGPYSYEQYF,TGCGCCAGCAGCTTGGAGGGCCCCTATTCCTACGAGCAGTACTTC